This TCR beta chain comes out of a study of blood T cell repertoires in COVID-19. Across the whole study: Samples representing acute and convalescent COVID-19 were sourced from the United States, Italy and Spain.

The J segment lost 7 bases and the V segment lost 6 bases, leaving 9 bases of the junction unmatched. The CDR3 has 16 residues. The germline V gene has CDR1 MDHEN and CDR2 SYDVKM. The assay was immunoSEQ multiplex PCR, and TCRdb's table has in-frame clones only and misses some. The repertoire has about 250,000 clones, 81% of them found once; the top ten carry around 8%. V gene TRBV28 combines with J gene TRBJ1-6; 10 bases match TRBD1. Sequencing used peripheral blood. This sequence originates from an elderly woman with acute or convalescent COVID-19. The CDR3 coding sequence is TGTGCCAGCAGAGAAGGGACAGGGGTCGGGAATTCACCCCTCCACTTT. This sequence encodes CASREGTGVGNSPLHF.